This entry lists 3 T cell receptor beta chains sequenced from one sample in a study of regulatory T cells in long-lasting Graves disease. Described time point: newly diagnosed GD, antithyroid drugs for less than 3 months. RNA extracted from PBMCs served as the sequencing template. Building the TCR beta libraries relied on iRepertoire HTBI primers, and CDR3 regions underwent Arm-PCR. MiXCR, applied by TCRdb to the multiplex PCR reads, yields one record per CDR3 protein. The sample includes approximately 560,000 distinct CDR3 sequences, more than 15% of them seen just once. The sample also formed part of further work on T cells in Graves' hyperthyroidism and ophthalmopathy.

The sample was peripheral blood mononuclear cells (PBMCs), taken at new diagnosis, from a patient treated with antithyroid drugs. The receptor set was obtained from a man younger than 30 with Graves disease.

This clonotype showed up many times. The chain couples TRBV6-5 to TRBJ2-3; D could derive from TRBD1 or TRBD2 (5 bases each). V was clipped by 4 bases and J by 2 bases, with 10 bases between them. The CDR3 extends over 14 amino acids. Per the germline V gene, CDR1 is MNHEY and CDR2 is SVGAGI. The CDR3 DNA follows: TGTGCCAGCAGTTCCCGGGACGTCACAGATACGCAGTATTTT. It is translated as CASSSRDVTDTQYF.

At least ten counts were recorded for this clonotype. The V and J genes are TRBV2 and TRBJ2-5; D remains unclear. Judging by the DNA end, TRBJ2-1 fits better; the J call may be wrong. From germline, CDR1 is SNHLY and CDR2 FYNNEI. The CDR3 consists of 14 residues. This CDR3 is CASSLDPRYNEQFF. The DNA for the CDR3 is TGTGCCAGCAGCCTGGACCCGAGGTACAATGAGCAGTTCTTC.

Ten or more counts support this clonotype. This rearrangement joins TRBV18 to TRBJ2-4, with 7 bases that match TRBD1. Germline V gene data show CDR1 as KGHSH and CDR2 as LQKENI. The length of the CDR3 is 13 residues. V was pared by 6 bases and J by 8 bases, with 7 bases of the junction left unmatched. CDR3 sequence: CASSIGQGDIQYF. CDR3 bases: TGTGCCAGCTCGATAGGCCAGGGGGACATTCAGTACTTC.